This TCR delta chain is drawn from a study of γδ T cells in repeated Plasmodium falciparum infection. TRG and TRD sequences were obtained from every sorted gammadelta sample. TCRdb redid the clone calls on the multiplex PCR reads with CATT. The table records roughly 93,000 delta-chain clones, 0.75% to 1% of them present only once. Gammadelta T cells were flow-sorted from PBMC into Vgamma9/Vdelta2+ and Vdelta2-negative populations for bulk analysis. General observations from the study: Waves of new clonotype selection appeared after repeated controlled infections in Vdelta2-negative, largely Vdelta1+, gammadelta T cells.

As for this clone: What it recognizes is unknown. A far larger clone differs by one base, so this is likely a read error. Other DNA sequences in this specimen translate into the identical CDR3.

V was trimmed by 3 bases and J by 1 base, leaving 17 bases between them. CDR3 size: 16 residues. Germline lookup yields CDR1 GEAIGNYY and CDR2 EKD. The rearrangement joins TRDV2 to TRDJ1; perhaps TRDD3 as D (5 bases). The J gene, left out of TCRdb, was set here by checking the DNA against germline. Input material: gamma-delta T cells from blood. The receptor's source is a pool of human donors (malaria-infected and uninfected, not separated). In DNA form, the CDR3 reads TGTGCCTGTGACCCCGCTTGGGATGCTGGCACCGATAAACTCATCTTT. It translates to CACDPAWDAGTDKLIF.